These 21 T cell receptor beta chains share one sample of origin, sequenced in a study of blood T cell repertoires in COVID-19. Produced via immunoSEQ multiplex PCR; TCRdb's table is partial and in-frame only. Of about 290,000 clones detected, roughly 88% appear once; the ten largest clones hold approximately 3%. Sequencing was carried out using peripheral blood. These receptors were taken from a woman younger than 45 with active or convalescent COVID-19.

V is TRBV6-5 and J is TRBJ1-2; tentatively, D is TRBD1 (6 bases). Germline V gene data show CDR1 as MNHEY and CDR2 as SVGAGI. The CDR3 extends over 12 amino acids. V lost 5 bases and J 4 bases, leaving 8 bases between the germline ends. Here the CDR3 DNA reads TGTGCCAGCAGTACAGGGACCTATGGCTACACCTTC. Amino acid sequence: CASSTGTYGYTF.

This chain uses TRBV7-2 with TRBJ2-4; TRBD2 is a possible D gene (5 bases). V lost 1 base, J lost 7 bases, and 14 bases lay in between. The CDR3 is 15 amino acids. CDR1 and CDR2 from the germline V gene are SGHTA and FQGNSA. CDR3 nucleotides: TGTGCCAGCAGCTTAGACCGGCTAAGGAGGAACATTCAGTACTTC. Its protein is CASSLDRLRRNIQYF.

This chain connects TRBV6-5 to TRBJ1-3, with D unresolved. Germline assignment: CDR1 MNHEY and CDR2 SVGAGI. V lost 0 bases, J lost 1 base, and 10 bases lay in between. CDR3 size: 16 residues. In nucleotides, the CDR3 is TGTGCCAGCAGTTACTCGAGTTCCGCATCTGGAAACACCATATATTTT. This sequence encodes CASSYSSSASGNTIYF.

The rearrangement links TRBV28 to TRBJ1-5; 7 bases are a match to TRBD1. The CDR3 spans 15 residues. V gave up 8 bases and J gave up 4 bases; unmatched junction bases: 11. Germline V gives CDR1 MDHEN, CDR2 SYDVKM. CDR3 bases: TGTGCCAGCCGGGACAGTAAGACTCGGAATCAGCCCCAGCATTTT. Protein sequence: CASRDSKTRNQPQHF.

The rearrangement uses TRBV6-4 and TRBJ2-4, with 10 bases fitting TRBD2. The germline CDR1 and CDR2 sequences are MRHNA and SNTAGT. V shed 4 bases, J shed 8 bases, and the junction held 5 bases outside the gene matches. This CDR3 contains 14 residues. Here the CDR3 DNA reads TGTGCCAGCAGTGCCAGCGGGGGGGCAGACATTCAGTACTTC. The encoded protein is CASSASGGADIQYF.

V usage is TRBV4-2 and J usage is TRBJ2-7; 8 nucleotides agree with TRBD2. CDR3 length equals 16 residues. In germline, CDR1 is LGHNA, CDR2 YNFKEQ. J gave up 0 bases and V 1 base, and 5 bases lay outside the gene matches. Written as DNA, the CDR3 is TGTGCCAGCAGCCAAGCGCGCGGGGGGAGCTCCTACGAGCAGTACTTC. Encoded protein: CASSQARGGSSYEQYF.

This clone has more than one count but fewer than ten. The chain employs TRBV7-2 and TRBJ1-2, with TRBD1 matching over 9 bases. J was trimmed by 5 bases and V by 4 bases; bases with no gene match: 11. The CDR3 extends over 16 amino acids. Germline V gene sequence: CDR1 SGHTA, CDR2 FQGNSA. The CDR3 DNA reads as TGTGCCAGCAGCTCGCTCGGGACAGGGATCTTGTATGGCTACACCTTC. Amino acid sequence: CASSSLGTGILYGYTF.

The chain carries TRBV12-3 or TRBV12-4 and TRBJ2-5; tentative D call: TRBD2 (6 bases). The CDR3 extends over 11 amino acids. The germline V and J ends were trimmed by 6 bases and 10 bases, with 12 bases remaining between them. The CDR3 loop reads CASRTGGDQYF. CDR3 nucleotide sequence: TGTGCCAGCAGGACCGGAGGGGACCAGTACTTC.

This rearrangement joins TRBV5-6 to TRBJ2-5; 11 bases match TRBD1. This CDR3 has 15 residues. J gave up 6 bases and V 4 bases, and 8 bases lay outside the gene matches. The germline CDR1 and CDR2 sequences are SGHDT and YYEEEE. The CDR3 reads CASSRGQGGRKTQYF. The CDR3 DNA is TGTGCCAGCAGCAGGGGACAGGGGGGCCGAAAGACCCAGTACTTC.

This clone was seen a single time. The V and J genes are TRBV19 and TRBJ2-1; D gene ambiguous. The CDR3 is 15 residues long. Trimming stripped 1 base from V and 6 bases from J, with 13 bases between. The germline V gene has CDR1 LNHDA and CDR2 SQIVND (reference sequence). The CDR3 protein is CASSIAARKTNEQFF. Written as DNA, the CDR3 is TGTGCCAGTAGTATAGCGGCCAGGAAAACCAATGAGCAGTTCTTC. The whole variable domain, remainder taken from reference TRBV19 and TRBJ2-1, is DGGITQSPKYLFRKEGQNVTLSCEQNLNHDAMYWYRQDPGQGLRLIYYSQIVNDFQKGDIAEGYSVSREKKESFPLTVTSAQKNPTAFYLCASSIAARKTNEQFFGPGTRLTVL.

V usage is TRBV27 and J usage is TRBJ2-4; 8 nucleotides agree with TRBD2. This CDR3 has 17 residues. The V gene's germline CDR1 is MNHEY and CDR2 SMNVEV (reference sequence). Germline trimming cut 2 bases from V and 7 bases from J; bases unmatched to any gene: 13. The CDR3 bases are TGTGCCAGCAGTTTAAAGTTTGCCGGGGGGGACGGGAACATTCAGTACTTC. Translating it yields CASSLKFAGGDGNIQYF.

The CDR3 sequence: CASSLVYRTGTLNSPLHF. The CDR3 DNA reads as TGCGCCAGCAGCTTGGTATACCGGACAGGGACCCTAAATTCACCCCTCCACTTT. The chain employs TRBV5-1 and TRBJ1-6; 8 bases agree with TRBD1. CDR1 is SGHRS, CDR2 YFSETQ, per germline. V lost 0 bases to trimming and J lost 7 bases; unmatched junction nucleotides: 12. This CDR3 comprises 18 residues.

A word on this clone: Other DNA sequences from this sample encode an identical CDR3 as well. The chain uses TRBV7-2 and TRBJ1-2, with 7 bases identical to TRBD1. This CDR3 is built from 13 residues. Germline lookup yields CDR1 SGHTA and CDR2 FQGNSA. The J segment lost 2 bases and the V segment lost 4 bases, leaving 1 base of the junction unmatched. The CDR3 sequence: CASSSGQNYGYTF. CDR3 DNA sequence: TGTGCCAGCAGCTCGGGACAGAACTATGGCTACACCTTC.

This rearrangement joins TRBV19 to TRBJ2-2; D may be TRBD2 (6 bases). This CDR3 contains 16 residues. Germline CDR1 reads LNHDA; CDR2 reads SQIVND (reference sequence). Trimming shortened V by 0 bases and J by 5 bases, and 13 bases separated the two germline ends. CDR3 sequence reads: CASSIDLNRGTGELFF. CDR3 in DNA: TGTGCCAGTAGTATAGATTTAAACCGGGGGACCGGGGAGCTGTTTTTT.

The chain uses TRBV9 and TRBJ1-1, with D unclear. The V gene's germline CDR1 is SGDLS and CDR2 YYNGEE. Between the trimmed V and J ends, which lost 4 bases and 1 base, there was a span of 8 bases. This CDR3 contains 13 residues. The chain's CDR3 is CASSPLTNTEAFF. The DNA for the CDR3 is TGTGCCAGCAGCCCTCTAACGAACACTGAAGCTTTCTTT.

The genes are TRBV14 and TRBJ1-1; 12 bases agree with TRBD1. V dropped 3 bases and J dropped 6; count of bases not matched to a gene: 8. This CDR3 spans 16 amino acids. The V gene's germline CDR1 is SGHDN and CDR2 FVKESK. The CDR3, as DNA: TGTGCCAGCAGCCATATCCGGGACAGGGGGCACCCTGAAGCTTTCTTT. Its protein product is CASSHIRDRGHPEAFF. The full variable domain, its missing parts supplied by reference TRBV14 and TRBJ1-1, is EAGVTQFPSHSVIEKGQTVTLRCDPISGHDNLYWYRRVMGKEIKFLLHFVKESKQDESGMPNNRFLAERTGGTYSTLKVQPAELEDSGVYFCASSHIRDRGHPEAFFGQGTRLTVV.

The chain is built from TRBV5-1 and TRBJ2-3, with 8 bases lining up with TRBD1. Looked up from germline, CDR1 is SGHRS and CDR2 is YFSETQ. The CDR3 runs to 15 residues. V dropped 3 bases and J dropped 1; count of bases not matched to a gene: 4. CDR3 residues: CASSSQGAGTDTQYF. The CDR3 DNA reads TGCGCCAGCAGCTCCCAGGGGGCAGGCACAGATACGCAGTATTTT.

The chain recombines TRBV4-1 with TRBJ2-3, with D possibly being TRBD1 (6 bases). The V end lost 3 bases, the J end lost 4 bases, and 11 bases lay between the germline ends. CDR3 length: 14 amino acids. In germline, CDR1 is MGHRA, CDR2 YSYEKL. CDR3 DNA sequence: TGCGCCAGCAGCCAGCCTGGGGGCGCAGATACGCAGTATTTT. This codes for CASSQPGGADTQYF.

V is TRBV5-1 and J is TRBJ2-1; 12 nucleotides match TRBD2. CDR1 and CDR2 from the germline V gene are SGHRS and YFSETQ. Losses at the gene ends were 4 bases for V and 7 bases for J; bases not matched to a gene: 6. This CDR3 comprises 15 residues. In DNA form, the CDR3 reads TGCGCCAGCAGCCTAGCGGGGGGGATTAAGAATGAGCAGTTCTTC. The encoded protein is CASSLAGGIKNEQFF.

The V gene is TRBV5-1, the J gene TRBJ2-3, with 10 bases fitting TRBD1. This CDR3 contains 16 residues. V was pared by 3 bases and J by 2 bases, with 6 bases of the junction left unmatched. Germline loops: CDR1 SGHRS, CDR2 YFSETQ. The chain's CDR3 is CASSSGQGINTDTQYF. The DNA for the CDR3 is TGCGCCAGCAGCTCGGGACAGGGGATTAACACAGATACGCAGTATTTT.

The genes are TRBV5-1 and TRBJ2-5; 8 bases align to TRBD2. This CDR3 is 14 amino acids long. V lost 5 bases to trimming and J lost 5 bases; unmatched junction nucleotides: 8. Germline V gene data show CDR1 as SGHRS and CDR2 as YFSETQ. The CDR3 nucleotides are TGCGCCAGCAGAGTAGCGGGACCCTCGGAGACCCAGTACTTC. Encoded protein: CASRVAGPSETQYF.